This T cell receptor beta chain was documented in a study of T cell responses to AZD1222 COVID-19 vaccine. The CDR3 totals 20 residues. Per the germline V gene, CDR1 is SGHVS and CDR2 is FQNEAQ. The V and J ends lost 1 base and 0 bases, in that order; junction bases with no gene match: 7. Clones were sequenced by immunoSEQ multiplex PCR, and TCRdb holds only the in-frame ones, with some missing. The profile covers approximately 110,000 clones, with 80% to 90% appearing a single time and approximately 1.3% taken by the ten largest. Study-wide points: Vaccine-associated CD4 TCRs ranged over spike, dominating at 160-218 and 743-854.

Notes on this clone: The target antigen is unknown.

The rearrangement links TRBV7-8 to TRBJ2-6; 12 bases map to TRBD1. Material: peripheral blood, obtained on day 0 of AZD1222 vaccination. The TCR sequence derives from an adult in good health. CDR3 nucleotide sequence: TGTGCCAGCAGCTTAGACTCGGGACAGGGGGCGCGCTCTGGGGCCAACGTCCTGACTTTC. Translation gives CASSLDSGQGARSGANVLTF.